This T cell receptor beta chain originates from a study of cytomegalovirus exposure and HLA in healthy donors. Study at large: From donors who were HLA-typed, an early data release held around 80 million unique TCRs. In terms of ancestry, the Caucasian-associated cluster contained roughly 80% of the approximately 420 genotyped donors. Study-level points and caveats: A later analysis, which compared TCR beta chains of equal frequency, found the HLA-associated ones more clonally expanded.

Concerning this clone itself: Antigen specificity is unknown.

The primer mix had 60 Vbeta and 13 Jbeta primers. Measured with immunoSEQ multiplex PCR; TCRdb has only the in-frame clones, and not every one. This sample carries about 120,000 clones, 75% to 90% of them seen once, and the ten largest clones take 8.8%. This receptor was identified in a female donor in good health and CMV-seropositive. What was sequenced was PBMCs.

The CDR3 is CASSPGTGGTGELFF. Written as DNA, the CDR3 is TGCGCCAGCAGCCCCGGGACAGGGGGGACCGGGGAGCTGTTTTTT. The chain is built from TRBV5-1 and TRBJ2-2, with TRBD1 identical over 11 bases. The germline CDR1 and CDR2 sequences are SGHRS and YFSETQ. With V trimmed by 4 bases and J by 5 bases, 4 bases remained unmatched. This CDR3 region has 15 residues.